Listed below are T cell receptor beta chains from one sample, sequenced in a study of CD8 T cells in Susac syndrome. TCRdb passed the immunoSEQ multiplex PCR reads through MiXCR, listing each CDR3 protein once. The data contain around 80,000 distinct CDR3 sequences, more than 85% of them singletons. The sequencing sample was made of CD8+ T cells from PBMCs. The receptors come from a human donor with multiple sclerosis. The CDR3 runs from the conserved cysteine through the conserved F or W. The order of the fields is clone size, D gene, V gene, J gene, CDR3 protein, CDR3 DNA. D genes are given only for firm matches. A clone size is listed for some rows: how often the clone was seen (once, few, many), or a class if it is expanded.

.,.,TRBV5-6,TRBJ2-7,CASSWGHAPTYEQYF,TGTGCCAGCAGCTGGGGACACGCACCAACCTACGAGCAGTACTTC
.,.,TRBV4-3,TRBJ2-4,CASSQEPPTAYLAKNIQYF,TGCGCCAGCAGCCAAGAACCCCCCACAGCCTATCTAGCCAAAAACATTCAGTACTTC
.,TRBD2,TRBV12-3/TRBV12-4,TRBJ2-5,CASSFLLAGDQETQYF,TGTGCCAGCAGTTTTCTCCTAGCGGGAGACCAAGAGACCCAGTACTTC
.,.,TRBV12-3/TRBV12-4,TRBJ1-5,CASSPGTRVSNQPQHF,TGTGCCAGCAGTCCCGGGACAAGGGTTAGCAATCAGCCCCAGCATTTT
.,TRBD2,TRBV12-3/TRBV12-4,TRBJ2-3,CASSPGLGADTQYF,TGTGCCAGCAGCCCCGGACTAGGCGCAGATACGCAGTATTTT
.,TRBD2,TRBV6-1,TRBJ2-2,CASTVGLAGVPDTGELFF,TGTGCCAGCACCGTGGGACTAGCGGGAGTCCCTGACACCGGGGAGCTGTTTTTT
.,.,TRBV5-6,TRBJ2-3,CASSGTNGIWSTDTQYF,TGTGCCAGCAGCGGAACGAACGGAATATGGAGCACAGATACGCAGTATTTT
.,TRBD1,TRBV28,TRBJ2-5,CASRGDRAGETQYF,TGTGCCAGCAGGGGAGACAGGGCGGGAGAGACCCAGTACTTC
.,TRBD2,TRBV30,TRBJ2-2,CAWSVVLADTGELFF,TGTGCCTGGAGTGTGGTACTAGCGGACACCGGGGAGCTGTTTTTT
.,TRBD2,TRBV6-5,TRBJ2-7,CASTLLAGGSHEQYF,TGTGCCAGCACCCTACTAGCGGGAGGGTCCCACGAGCAGTACTTC
.,.,TRBV29-1,TRBJ1-2,CSVEEDRLRYGYTF,TGCAGCGTGGAAGAAGACAGACTCCGCTATGGCTACACCTTC
.,.,TRBV4-3,TRBJ2-7,CASSRGRTESYEQYF,TGCGCCAGCAGCCGAGGACGTACGGAGTCCTACGAGCAGTACTTC
.,.,TRBV13,TRBJ2-5,CASSLRGTETQYF,TGTGCCAGCAGCTTGAGGGGTACAGAGACCCAGTACTTC
.,.,TRBV7-9,TRBJ1-4,CASSSTWGEKLFF,TGTGCCAGCAGCTCTACATGGGGGGAAAAACTGTTTTTT
once,.,TRBV20-1,TRBJ2-2,CSARALTRGNTGELFF,TGCAGTGCTAGAGCCCTGACTAGAGGGAACACCGGGGAGCTGTTTTTT
.,.,TRBV6-5,TRBJ2-1,CASSYGGVYNEQFF,TGTGCCAGCAGTTACGGCGGAGTATACAATGAGCAGTTCTTC